These T cell receptor beta chains were read from a single sample in a study of Graves' ophthalmopathy and Graves' hyperthyroidism. TCRdb processed the multiplex PCR reads anew with MiXCR; each CDR3 protein has one entry. The table has 560,000 or so distinct CDR3 sequences, roughly 39% seen once; the top ten hold about 4.1%. The sample comprised peripheral blood or thyroid tissue (not recorded which). These receptors were taken from an adult man with Graves' hyperthyroidism. The CDR3 runs from the conserved cysteine through the conserved F or W. The order of the fields is clone size, J gene, D gene, V gene, CDR3 protein, CDR3 DNA. D genes are given only for firm matches. The size of a clone is reported for some rows only, either as once, few or many, or as a class for expanded clones.

once,TRBJ2-5,NA,TRBV28,CASSPDTAQETQYF,TGTGCCAGCAGCCCAGACACGGCCCAAGAGACCCAGTACTTC
NA,TRBJ1-3,NA,TRBV10-3,CAISEGNTIYF,TGTGCCATCAGTGAGGGGAACACCATATATTTT
NA,TRBJ1-4,NA,TRBV14,CASSQVPGLRMRHEKLFF,TGTGCCAGCAGCCAAGTTCCGGGACTCCGGATGAGGCATGAAAAACTGTTTTTT
NA,TRBJ2-5,TRBD2,TRBV7-9,CASSLAGLAGVETQYF,TGTGCCAGCAGCTTAGCGGGACTAGCGGGGGTAGAGACCCAGTACTTC
few,TRBJ2-7,TRBD1,TRBV27,CASSSAHRGSYEQYF,TGTGCCAGCAGTTCAGCTCACAGGGGCTCCTACGAGCAGTACTTC
once,TRBJ1-2,NA,TRBV29-1,CSVEGTGEIWYGYTF,TGCAGCGTTGAAGGGACCGGCGAGATCTGGTATGGCTACACCTTC
many,TRBJ2-2,NA,TRBV24-1,CATSDLPGRTNTGELFF,TGTGCCACCAGTGATTTGCCGGGCAGAACGAACACCGGGGAGCTGTTTTTT
NA,TRBJ2-7,TRBD2,TRBV7-3,CASSASGRGEQYF,TGTGCCAGCAGCGCCAGCGGGAGAGGCGAGCAGTACTTC
many,TRBJ1-2,TRBD1,TRBV24-1,CATSESGQTNYGYTF,TGTGCCACCAGTGAGTCGGGACAGACTAACTATGGCTACACCTTC
NA,TRBJ2-5,TRBD1,TRBV20-1,CSVRDRLWTQYF,TGCAGTGTTCGGGACAGGTTGTGGACCCAGTACTTC
NA,TRBJ1-3,NA,TRBV7-9,CASSEEGQGNRNTIYF,TGTGCCAGCAGCGAAGAGGGGCAGGGGAATCGAAACACCATATATTTT
few,TRBJ2-1,NA,TRBV7-3,CASSTSFGSEQFF,TGTGCCAGCAGTACTAGCTTTGGTAGTGAGCAGTTCTTC
many,TRBJ1-5,NA,TRBV7-2,CASSLAVSQPQHF,TGTGCCAGCAGCTTAGCGGTCAGTCAGCCCCAGCATTTT
NA,TRBJ1-6,NA,TRBV20-1,CSATRTAYNSPLHF,TGCAGTGCCACCCGGACAGCTTATAATTCACCCCTCCACTTT
many,TRBJ1-2,NA,TRBV2,CASSDEDGYTF,TGTGCCAGCAGTGATGAGGACGGCTACACCTTC
many,TRBJ2-2,NA,TRBV10-1,CASSESIPGGELFF,TGCGCCAGCAGTGAGTCAATTCCTGGGGGCGAGCTGTTTTTT
NA,TRBJ1-2,TRBD1,TRBV29-1,CSVQDRVFGYGYTF,TGCAGCGTTCAGGACAGGGTTTTCGGCTATGGCTACACCTTC
NA,TRBJ2-7,TRBD1,TRBV5-1,CASRQGNRYEQYF,TGCGCCAGCAGACAGGGGAATAGGTACGAGCAGTACTTC
few,TRBJ2-6,NA,TRBV10-3,CAISESSGANVLTF,TGTGCCATCAGTGAGTCCTCTGGGGCCAACGTCCTGACTTTC
many,TRBJ1-2,NA,TRBV5-6,CASSPGQISYGYTF,TGTGCCAGCAGCCCCGGACAGATCTCCTATGGCTACACCTTC
NA,TRBJ1-6,TRBD1,TRBV25-1,CASGQGRGYNSPLHF,TGTGCCAGCGGACAGGGCAGGGGCTATAATTCACCCCTCCACTTT
NA,TRBJ1-6,NA,TRBV3-1,CASSQVADSPLHF,TGTGCCAGCAGCCAAGTGGCCGATTCACCCCTCCACTTT
many,TRBJ2-7,NA,TRBV25-1,CASSELGGILEQYF,TGTGCCAGCAGTGAATTAGGCGGCATTCTCGAGCAGTACTTC
NA,TRBJ2-1,NA,TRBV14,CASSSGKIYNEQFF,TGTGCCAGCAGTAGTGGCAAAATTTACAATGAGCAGTTCTTC
NA,TRBJ2-7,NA,TRBV7-9,CASSPTGRGREQYF,TGTGCCAGCAGCCCAACCGGACGAGGGCGCGAGCAGTACTTC
NA,TRBJ2-3,NA,TRBV13,CASSLTARTDTQYF,TGTGCCAGCAGCTTGACAGCCCGCACAGATACGCAGTATTTT
NA,TRBJ2-7,TRBD1,TRBV5-1,CASSSTQDRGSYEQYF,TGCGCCAGCAGCTCGACCCAGGACAGGGGAAGCTACGAGCAGTACTTC
many,TRBJ1-6,NA,TRBV28,CASSSGGLNSPLHF,TGTGCCAGCAGTTCTGGCGGCCTTAATTCACCCCTCCACTTT
NA,TRBJ2-7,NA,TRBV5-1,CASSPGREEQYF,TGCGCCAGCAGCCCTGGACGAGAGGAGCAGTACTTC
NA,TRBJ1-6,TRBD1,TRBV20-1,CSAREGQGRSPLHF,TGCAGTGCTAGAGAGGGACAGGGTCGTTCACCCCTCCACTTT
NA,TRBJ2-3,NA,TRBV12-3/TRBV12-4,CASSLHQAARTDTQYF,TGTGCCAGCAGTTTGCATCAAGCGGCCCGCACAGATACGCAGTATTTT
NA,TRBJ2-7,NA,TRBV7-9,CASSTWGTAEREQYF,TGTGCCAGCAGCACTTGGGGTACGGCCGAGCGCGAGCAGTACTTC
many,TRBJ1-1,NA,TRBV19,CASTGRDSSYTEAFF,TGTGCCAGTACGGGACGGGATTCCTCTTACACTGAAGCTTTCTTT
many,TRBJ2-7,NA,TRBV12-3/TRBV12-4,CASSSLTDEQYF,TGTGCCAGCAGTTCCCTAACCGACGAGCAGTACTTC
NA,TRBJ2-5,NA,TRBV7-3,CASSLATGEDQETQYF,TGTGCCAGCAGCTTAGCCACAGGGGAGGACCAAGAGACCCAGTACTTC
NA,TRBJ2-2,NA,TRBV10-3,CASSYRVGGELFF,TGTGCCAGCAGTTACAGGGTCGGCGGGGAGCTGTTTTTT
once,TRBJ1-1,NA,TRBV10-3,CAISEGRAEAFF,TGTGCCATCAGTGAGGGAAGGGCTGAAGCTTTCTTT
NA,TRBJ1-5,TRBD1,TRBV12-3/TRBV12-4,CASSPGQLYEHF,TGTGCCAGCAGTCCGGGACAGCTTTACGAGCATTTT
many,TRBJ1-2,NA,TRBV12-3/TRBV12-4,CATTRAGNGYTF,TGTGCCACCACCCGGGCAGGGAATGGCTACACCTTC
few,TRBJ2-5,TRBD2,TRBV29-1,CSVGLAGRQETQYF,TGCAGCGTCGGACTAGCGGGTCGCCAAGAGACCCAGTACTTC
NA,TRBJ2-6,NA,TRBV29-1,CSVQGPTSSGANVLTF,TGCAGCGTCCAGGGTCCCACGAGCTCTGGGGCCAACGTCCTGACTTTC
few,TRBJ2-6,NA,TRBV29-1,CSVSQSSGANVLTF,TGCAGCGTAAGCCAGAGCTCTGGGGCCAACGTCCTGACTTTC
few,TRBJ2-2,TRBD1,TRBV27,CATSVTGPRELFF,TGTGCCACTTCTGTGACAGGGCCTCGAGAGCTGTTTTTT
NA,TRBJ1-2,TRBD1,TRBV7-3,CASSWTGEGYTF,TGTGCCAGCAGTTGGACAGGGGAAGGCTACACCTTC
NA,TRBJ2-3,NA,TRBV9,CASSVAASPDTQYF,TGTGCCAGCAGCGTAGCGGCTTCCCCAGATACGCAGTATTTT
few,TRBJ1-1,NA,TRBV28,CASSFIGQYTEAFF,TGTGCCAGCAGTTTTATAGGACAGTACACTGAAGCTTTCTTT
NA,TRBJ2-3,TRBD2,TRBV5-1,CASSLGAGVVDTQYF,TGCGCCAGCAGCTTGGGAGCGGGAGTTGTAGATACGCAGTATTTT
NA,TRBJ1-4,NA,TRBV5-1,CASSLMGAF,TGCGCCAGCAGCTTGATGGGGGCTTTT
many,TRBJ2-5,TRBD2,TRBV24-1,CATSDPGTSGKETQYF,TGTGCCACCAGTGACCCCGGGACTAGCGGGAAAGAGACCCAGTACTTC
many,TRBJ1-2,NA,TRBV19,CASSIDGSDGYTF,TGTGCCAGTAGTATAGACGGGTCAGATGGCTACACCTTC
NA,TRBJ2-7,TRBD2,TRBV20-1,CSARDQREDEQYF,TGCAGTGCTAGAGATCAGCGGGAGGACGAGCAGTACTTC
NA,TRBJ1-2,NA,TRBV7-8,CVSSYNQDRAGYTF,TGTGTCAGCAGTTACAATCAGGACCGGGCTGGCTACACCTTC
NA,TRBJ2-1,TRBD2,TRBV7-2,CASRRTSGGLHNEQFF,TGTGCCAGCAGGCGGACTAGCGGGGGACTACACAATGAGCAGTTCTTC
few,TRBJ1-5,NA,TRBV19,CARSYSNQPQHF,TGTGCCAGATCCTATAGCAATCAGCCCCAGCATTTT
many,TRBJ2-7,TRBD1,TRBV6-5,CATLLTPGQVYEQYF,TGTGCCACCCTTCTCACTCCGGGACAGGTCTACGAGCAGTACTTC
NA,TRBJ1-1,NA,TRBV29-1,CSRSEAFF,TGCAGCCGAAGTGAAGCTTTCTTT
few,TRBJ1-2,NA,TRBV27,CASSPAGARYGYTF,TGTGCCAGCAGCCCGGCGGGGGCCCGCTATGGCTACACCTTC
many,TRBJ1-1,NA,TRBV7-9,CASSSPEWGTEAFF,TGTGCCAGCAGCTCGCCGGAGTGGGGCACTGAAGCTTTCTTT